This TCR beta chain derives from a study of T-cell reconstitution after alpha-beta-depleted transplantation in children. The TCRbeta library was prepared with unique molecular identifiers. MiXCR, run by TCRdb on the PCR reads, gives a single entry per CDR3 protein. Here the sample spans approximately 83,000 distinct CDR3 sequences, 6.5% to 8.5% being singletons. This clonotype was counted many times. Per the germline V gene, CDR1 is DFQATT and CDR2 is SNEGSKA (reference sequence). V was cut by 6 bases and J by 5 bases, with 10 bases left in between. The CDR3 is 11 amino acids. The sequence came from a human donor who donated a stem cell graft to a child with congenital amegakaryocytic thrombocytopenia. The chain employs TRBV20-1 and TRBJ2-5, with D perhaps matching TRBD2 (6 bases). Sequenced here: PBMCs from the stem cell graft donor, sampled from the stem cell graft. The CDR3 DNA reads TGCAGTGCGGGACTCCGGGAGACCCAGTACTTC. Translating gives CSAGLRETQYF.